This T cell receptor beta chain was profiled in a study of blood T cell repertoires in COVID-19. Study-level information: Acute and convalescent COVID-19 specimens originated in the United States, Italy and Spain. The cDNA or gDNA used as material had been derived from T cells, B-cell-depleted T cells, or PBMCs.

Authors' processing steps: Cell counts per sample came from amplifying reference gene primers. Profiling relied on immunoSEQ multiplex PCR, and the TCRdb table lists in-frame clones only, not all of them. For V, J and clone size, that table is used; D and trimming come from the DNA. The data show over 85,000 clones, roughly 84% seen once. The CDR3 consists of 15 residues. The V and J ends lost 2 bases and 0 bases respectively, with 8 bases between them. Germline V CDR1 and CDR2: SEHNR, FQNEAQ (reference sequence). This chain connects TRBV7-9 to TRBJ1-3, with a tentative D call TRBD1 (6 bases). Sample: peripheral blood. The clonotype comes from a man in his fifties or sixties with acute or convalescent COVID-19. The CDR3 here is CASSLQGSSGNTIYF. The CDR3 DNA sequence: TGTGCCAGCAGCTTACAGGGGAGCTCTGGAAACACCATATATTTT. The variable domain in full, completed from reference TRBV7-9 and TRBJ1-3, reads DTGVSQNPRHKITKRGQNVTFRCDPISEHNRLYWYRQTLGQGPEFLTYFQNEAQLEKSRLLSDRFSAERPKGSFSTLEIQRTEQGDSAMYLCASSLQGSSGNTIYFGEGSWLTVV.